This T cell receptor (beta chain) appears in the sequencing data of a study of blood T cell repertoires in COVID-19. Whole-study context: The United States, Italy and Spain supplied acute and convalescent COVID-19 samples. The cDNA or gDNA used as material had been derived from T cells, B-cell-depleted T cells, or PBMCs.

TCRdb's copy holds only in-frame clones and misses some; the assay was immunoSEQ multiplex PCR. Of some 230,000 clones in the sample, approximately 81% were seen once. CDR3 size: 17 residues. Trimming cost V 5 bases and J 0 bases, with 18 bases left between them. Looked up from germline, CDR1 is SGHVS and CDR2 is FNYEAQ. The V and J genes are TRBV7-6 and TRBJ2-3; TRBD2 is a possible D gene (7 bases). The receptor's source is a man aged 45-65 years who had recovered from COVID-19. The sequenced sample was peripheral blood. CDR3 amino acids: CASSRGGGRMSTDTQYF. CDR3 DNA: TGTGCCAGCAGCCGAGGGGGGGGGCGCATGAGCACAGATACGCAGTATTTT.